What follows are 3 T cell receptor beta chains derived from one specimen sequenced in a study of read filtering for tumor transcriptome and immune sequencing. Molecular barcoded adaptors covering alpha/delta and beta/gamma chains were used on around 370 ng RNA. TCRdb re-analysed the reads in MiXCR, keeping a single row per CDR3 protein. The sample lists some 22,000 distinct CDR3 sequences, 20% to 25% occurring once. Sequencing was done on a sample of a population of CD138-negative cells sorted from bone marrow. These receptors were obtained from a donor aged 40 or over with multiple myeloma.

This clonotype was detected many times. The genes are TRBV20-1 and TRBJ2-3; 7 nucleotides line up with TRBD1. CDR1 DFQATT and CDR2 SNEGSKA come from the germline V gene (reference sequence). Trimming cost V 4 bases and J 1 base; bases outside gene matches: 5. The CDR3 is 14 amino acids. CDR3 residues: CSATGQRRTDTQYF. The CDR3 region has the DNA TGCAGTGCTACGGGACAGCGCCGCACAGATACGCAGTATTTT.

Note on this clonotype: A much bigger clone sits one base away, suggesting this may be a read error. This chain links TRBV29-1 with TRBJ1-1; tentatively, D is TRBD1 (5 bases). CDR1 is SQVTM, CDR2 ANQGSEA, per germline. The CDR3 length is 13 residues. Here the CDR3 DNA reads TGCAGCGCGGGGCTGACAGTGAACACTGAAGTTTTCTTT. This encodes CSAGLTVNTEVFF.

This clonotype rates as medium-sized. The V and J genes are TRBV20-1 and TRBJ2-1; weak D call: TRBD1 (6 bases). The CDR3 is made up of 13 amino acids. Germline-derived CDR1 and CDR2 are DFQATT and SNEGSKA (reference sequence). The CDR3, as DNA: TGCAGCCTCGGACAGAACTCCTACAATGAGCAGTTCTTC. It is translated as CSLGQNSYNEQFF.